Each of the 26 T cell receptor beta chains below was sequenced from the same sample in a study of control samples from healthy donors and cancer patients. Measured with immunoSEQ multiplex PCR; TCRdb has only the in-frame clones, and not every one. The repertoire holds roughly 130,000 clones, with 90% as singletons. The material sequenced was blood. Source of these receptors: a man aged 18 to 29 in good health.

This clone was seen a few times. The rearrangement joins TRBV6-1 to TRBJ1-5; D unresolved. CDR1 and CDR2 from the germline V gene are MNHNS and SASEGT. The CDR3 is 13 amino acids. V was cut by 2 bases and J by 7 bases, with 9 bases left in between. CDR3 DNA: TGTGCCAGCAGTGAAATGGTGGAGCAGCCCCAGCATTTT. Translated: CASSEMVEQPQHF.

The rearrangement links TRBV5-1 to TRBJ1-2; D uncertain. This CDR3 has 14 amino acids. CDR1 SGHRS and CDR2 YFSETQ come from the germline V gene. V was cut by 4 bases and J by 8 bases, with 18 bases left in between. The chain's CDR3 is CASSRVEGIDGYTF. The CDR3 coding sequence is TGCGCCAGCAGCCGGGTGGAGGGAATAGACGGCTACACCTTC.

The chain has TRBV3-1 (or the pseudogene TRBV3-2) and TRBJ1-5; D is undetermined. CDR1 is LGHDT, CDR2 YNNKEL, per germline (reference sequence). V was trimmed by 4 bases and J by 3 bases, leaving 7 bases between them. The CDR3 totals 13 residues. CDR3 in amino acids: CASSPTVNQPQHF. In nucleotides, the CDR3 is TGTGCCAGCAGCCCAACAGTCAATCAGCCCCAGCATTTT.

The chain has TRBV2 and TRBJ1-5, with 9 bases identical to TRBD1. The germline gives CDR1 SNHLY, CDR2 FYNNEI. J gave up 6 bases and V 9 bases, and 6 bases lay outside the gene matches. CDR3 size: 13 residues. The CDR3, as DNA: TGTGCCAGTCGGACAGGGGATTTTCAGCCCCAGCATTTT. Protein: CASRTGDFQPQHF. The whole variable domain, remainder taken from reference TRBV2 and TRBJ1-5, is EPEVTQTPSHQVTQMGQEVILRCVPISNHLYFYWYRQILGQKVEFLVSFYNNEISEKSEIFDDQFSVERPDGSNFTLKIRSTKLEDSAMYFCASRTGDFQPQHFGDGTRLSIL.

The CDR3 sequence: CAWGKSGANVLTF. In DNA form, the CDR3 reads TGTGCCTGGGGTAAATCTGGGGCCAACGTCCTGACTTTC. The chain joins TRBV30 to TRBJ2-6; D is ambiguous. The CDR3 length is 13 residues. Germline CDR1 is GTSNPN and CDR2 is SVGIG (reference sequence). Deletions cut 5 bases from V and 1 base from J, with 6 bases between.

A word on this clone: The sample has other DNA sequences that encode this CDR3 too. V and J are TRBV19 and TRBJ1-5; 7 bases align to TRBD1. After removal of 3 bases from V and 2 bases from J, the junction contained 1 base not matched to a gene. The CDR3 totals 14 residues. From germline, CDR1 is LNHDA and CDR2 SQIVND (reference sequence). The CDR3 DNA reads TGTGCCAGTAGTATTCAGGGGGGCAATCAGCCCCAGCATTTT. Its protein product is CASSIQGGNQPQHF.

This chain links TRBV7-8 with TRBJ2-5; D ambiguous. Germline V gene sequence: CDR1 SGHVS, CDR2 FQNEAQ. V dropped 2 bases and J dropped 5 bases, with 12 bases sitting between them. The CDR3 runs to 14 residues. The CDR3 DNA sequence: TGTGCCAGCAGCTTACCAACGAAATCGGAGACCCAGTACTTC. This sequence encodes CASSLPTKSETQYF.

The chain recombines TRBV7-9 with TRBJ1-6; 8 nucleotides match TRBD1. The CDR3 consists of 16 residues. V dropped 5 bases and J dropped 0; count of bases not matched to a gene: 3. Germline-derived CDR1 and CDR2 are SEHNR and FQNEAQ (reference sequence). The CDR3 loop reads CASSRDRGSYNSPLHF. The CDR3 DNA reads TGTGCCAGCAGCCGAGACAGGGGCTCCTATAATTCACCCCTCCACTTT. The full variable domain, completed using reference TRBV7-9 and TRBJ1-6, is DTGVSQNPRHKITKRGQNVTFRCDPISEHNRLYWYRQTLGQGPEFLTYFQNEAQLEKSRLLSDRFSAERPKGSFSTLEIQRTEQGDSAMYLCASSRDRGSYNSPLHFGNGTRLTVT.

This sequence joins TRBV29-1 and TRBJ2-7, with 11 positions matching TRBD2. The CDR3 is 14 amino acids. The junction had 4 bases not matched to a gene; V was cut back by 2 bases and J by 4 bases. Germline V gene lookup returns CDR1 SQVTM and CDR2 ANQGSEA. CDR3 DNA: TGCAGCGTTGAACTAGCGGGGGGTAATTACGAGCAGTACTTC. Amino acid sequence: CSVELAGGNYEQYF.

This clone was observed a few times. This chain links TRBV4-2 with TRBJ2-2, with 11 bases that match TRBD2. The V gene end was trimmed by 1 base and the J gene end by 1 base; junction bases not matched to a gene: 5. The germline V gene encodes CDR1 LGHNA and CDR2 YNFKEQ. This CDR3 is 18 amino acids long. The CDR3 DNA sequence: TGTGCCAGCAGCCAAGGAACTAGCGGGAGTTTGAACACCGGGGAGCTGTTTTTT. This sequence encodes CASSQGTSGSLNTGELFF.

J is TRBJ2-3 and V is TRBV5-6; 7 nucleotides agree with TRBD1. V was pared by 0 bases and J by 4 bases, with 5 bases of the junction left unmatched. Germline-derived CDR1 and CDR2 are SGHDT and YYEEEE. CDR3 length: 15 amino acids. The chain's CDR3 is CASSLAPGTADTQYF. CDR3 DNA sequence: TGTGCCAGCAGCTTGGCCCCGGGGACAGCAGATACGCAGTATTTT.

The chain couples TRBV6-5 to TRBJ1-6; D is ambiguous. The CDR3 has 12 residues. The V gene's germline CDR1 is MNHEY and CDR2 SVGAGI. With 7 bases removed from V and 15 bases from J, the gap between germline ends came to 16 bases. CDR3 in DNA: TGTGCCAGCACCTCGGACTGGGAACTCCTCCACTTT. Protein product: CASTSDWELLHF.

The rearrangement uses TRBV7-2 and TRBJ2-3; TRBD1 matches at 8 bases. CDR1 is SGHTA and CDR2 is FQGNSA in the germline V gene. This CDR3 has 15 amino acids. V lost 3 bases, J lost 0 bases, and 2 bases stayed unmatched. The CDR3: CASSFRDRSTDTQYF. The CDR3 coding sequence is TGTGCCAGCAGCTTCCGGGACAGGAGCACAGATACGCAGTATTTT.

This clone has just one count. CDR3 DNA sequence: TGTGCCAGCAGTTTATTGGAGTCCCGGGGGCCCCAGCATTTT. It translates to CASSLLESRGPQHF. The chain uses TRBV28 and TRBJ1-5; D unresolved. The CDR3 extends over 14 amino acids. With 1 base removed from V and 9 bases from J, the gap between germline ends came to 13 bases. From germline, CDR1 is MDHEN and CDR2 SYDVKM.

The V call is TRBV9, the J call TRBJ1-4; maybe TRBD1 (5 bases). Germline assignment: CDR1 SGDLS and CDR2 YYNGEE. The CDR3 is 15 amino acids. Trimming took off 5 bases at V and 8 bases at J, with 19 bases between the two ends. CDR3 nucleotides: TGTGCCAGCAGTAAGACCGGGGCAACGAGGGAAAAACTGTTTTTT. Amino acids: CASSKTGATREKLFF.

This clone was seen only once. The chain links TRBV21-1 to TRBJ2-5; the table's D call TRBD2 went unverified against the DNA. TRBV21-1 is a pseudogene segment. The CDR3 is 17 residues long. CDR3 DNA sequence: TGTGCCAGCAGCAAGAAGGGGCGGGATCGGGTGCAAGAGACCCAGTACTTC. Translation gives CASSKKGRDRVQETQYF.

The count of this clone is one. The genes are TRBV29-1 and TRBJ2-1; D could derive from TRBD1 or TRBD2 (5 bases each). The CDR3 is 13 amino acids. V was shortened by 2 bases and J by 11 bases, with 16 bases between the two germline ends. Germline CDR1 is SQVTM and CDR2 is ANQGSEA. The CDR3 protein is CSVETLQGVKQFF. The CDR3 DNA reads TGCAGCGTTGAAACCCTGCAGGGAGTTAAGCAGTTCTTC.

The chain recombines TRBV7-9 with TRBJ2-7; 12 bases are shared with TRBD1. The CDR3 is made up of 15 amino acids. Per the germline V gene, CDR1 is SEHNR and CDR2 is FQNEAQ (reference sequence). J gave up 5 bases and V 5 bases, and 7 bases lay outside the gene matches. The CDR3 DNA follows: TGTGCCAGCAGCACCGGGACAGGGGGCAAGAACGAGCAGTACTTC. It translates to CASSTGTGGKNEQYF. The complete variable domain, with remaining parts taken from reference TRBV7-9 and TRBJ2-7, reads DTGVSQNPRHKITKRGQNVTFRCDPISEHNRLYWYRQTLGQGPEFLTYFQNEAQLEKSRLLSDRFSAERPKGSFSTLEIQRTEQGDSAMYLCASSTGTGGKNEQYFGPGTRLTVT.

The chain links TRBV10-1 to TRBJ2-1; the D gene is possibly TRBD2 (5 bases). V shed 5 bases and J shed 10 bases, with 12 bases lying between them. Per the germline V gene, CDR1 is WNHNN and CDR2 is SYGVQD (reference sequence). The CDR3 extends over 12 amino acids. The CDR3 sequence: CASSPAGGEQFF. The CDR3 bases are TGCGCCAGCAGTCCCGCGGGCGGCGAGCAGTTCTTC.

This chain joins TRBV28 and TRBJ1-2; D might be TRBD1 (5 bases). The CDR3 is 12 residues long. V lost 6 bases to trimming and J lost 4 bases, with 9 bases between them. Germline lookup yields CDR1 MDHEN and CDR2 SYDVKM. The DNA for the CDR3 is TGTGCCAGCAGGGCAGACAGCTATGGCTACACCTTC. This gives the protein CASRADSYGYTF.

This rearrangement joins TRBV19 to TRBJ1-3; D is unresolved. CDR1 is LNHDA, CDR2 SQIVND, per germline (reference sequence). CDR3 size: 14 residues. Between the trimmed V and J ends, which lost 5 bases and 0 bases, there was a span of 8 bases. The CDR3 nucleotides read TGTGCCAGTAGTGCAGGTGGCTCTGGAAACACCATATATTTT. Protein product: CASSAGGSGNTIYF.

This clone was recorded only once. The chain carries TRBV15 and TRBJ2-1, with 9 positions matching TRBD1. Germline lookup yields CDR1 LNHNV and CDR2 YYDKDF (reference sequence). This CDR3 contains 16 residues. The junction had 6 bases not matched to a gene; V was cut back by 5 bases and J by 1 base. The CDR3 DNA is TGTGCCACCAGCCCGTCGGACAGGGGATCCTACAATGAGCAGTTCTTC. Protein: CATSPSDRGSYNEQFF. Supplemented by reference TRBV15 and TRBJ2-1, the full variable domain reads DAMVIQNPRYQVTQFGKPVTLSCSQTLNHNVMYWYQQKSSQAPKLLFHYYDKDFNNEADTPDNFQSRRPNTSFCFLDIRSPGLGDTAMYLCATSPSDRGSYNEQFFGPGTRLTVL.

This chain links TRBV24-1 with TRBJ2-5; 7 nucleotides agree with TRBD1. J gave up 3 bases and V 5 bases, and 11 bases lay outside the gene matches. The CDR3 covers 16 residues. Germline V gene lookup returns CDR1 KGHDR and CDR2 SFDVKD. CDR3: CATSGLTTTGEETQYF. DNA for the CDR3: TGTGCCACCAGTGGTCTGACAACAACAGGGGAAGAGACCCAGTACTTC.

About this clone itself: Additional DNA sequences in this sample encode the identical CDR3. This sequence joins TRBV9 and TRBJ1-4; tentatively, D is TRBD1 (5 bases). Trimming stripped 3 bases from V and 0 bases from J, with 6 bases between. Germline V gene sequence: CDR1 SGDLS, CDR2 YYNGEE. The CDR3 sequence is 14 residues long. The CDR3 nucleotides are TGTGCCAGCAGCGCGACAGCAACTAATGAAAAACTGTTTTTT. This codes for CASSATATNEKLFF.

V usage is TRBV18 and J usage is TRBJ1-1; D unresolved. Per germline, CDR1 KGHSH and CDR2 LQKENI. The CDR3 loop spans 13 amino acids. Deletions cut 4 bases from V and 2 bases from J, with 8 bases between. For the CDR3, the DNA is TGTGCCAGCTCACGGACTGCTAACACTGAAGCTTTCTTT. As protein: CASSRTANTEAFF.

This clone was detected only a few times. This same CDR3 is encoded by further DNA sequences in the sample. V gene TRBV5-1 combines with J gene TRBJ1-2, with a possible D match to TRBD1 (6 bases). This CDR3 contains 15 residues. CDR1 SGHRS and CDR2 YFSETQ come from the germline V gene. The V end was cut by 0 bases, the J end by 0 bases, with 9 bases between. The chain's CDR3 is CASSLDGQPNYGYTF. CDR3 nucleotide sequence: TGCGCCAGCAGCTTGGATGGACAGCCTAACTATGGCTACACCTTC.